The subject of this entry is one TCR beta chain. The CDR3 is made up of 14 amino acids. Looked up from germline, CDR1 is MGHRA and CDR2 is YSYEKL. Deletions cut 5 bases from V and 1 base from J, with 11 bases between. The repertoire was sequenced with immunoSEQ multiplex PCR; TCRdb's copy has only in-frame clones and lacks some. The sample includes millions of clones, 85% to 95% seen only once; the top ten take 0.1% to 0.15%. This entry comes from a study of shared clonotypes between healthy human individuals. V and J are TRBV4-1 and TRBJ1-1; tentatively, D is TRBD1 (6 bases). This receptor was obtained from a man between 18 and 35 years old in good health. Sequenced input: naive CD4+ T cells sorted from blood. As to subset: CD45RA+ positively selected. As DNA, the CDR3 is TGCGCCAGCAGCGCTTTACAGGGGAACACTGAAGCTTTCTTT. It encodes CASSALQGNTEAFF.